This paragraph covers one T cell receptor beta chain sequence. This record belongs to a study of somatic mutations in cytotoxic T cells in rheumatoid arthritis. Germline values: CDR1 MDHEN, CDR2 SYDVKM. This CDR3 comprises 15 residues. The V end lost 5 bases, the J end lost 5 bases, and 16 bases lay between the germline ends. Libraries were prepared by immunoSEQ multiplex PCR; TCRdb keeps only in-frame clonotypes and omits some of them. The data hold tens of thousands of clones, with 84% observed a single time. After CD4+ and CD8+ cells were isolated by positive magnetic bead selection, their purity was checked by flow cytometry.

This rearrangement joins TRBV28 to TRBJ2-1; D unresolved. Sample: CD8+ T cells sorted from blood. The receptor was derived from a man in his forties in good health. The CDR3 is CASSPVPGDHNEQFF. The CDR3 DNA reads as TGTGCCAGCAGTCCCGTCCCCGGTGACCACAATGAGCAGTTCTTC.